The source of this TCR beta chain is a study of blood T cell repertoires in COVID-19. In the original workflow: By means of reference gene primer amplification, nucleated cell counts were estimated. TCRdb's table, derived via immunoSEQ multiplex PCR, lists solely in-frame clones and lacks some. Clone size and the V and J calls come from that table; the DNA yielded D and trimming. This table holds about 170,000 clones, just under 85% found once. CDR1 and CDR2 from the germline V gene are SQVTM and ANQGSEA. V gave up 6 bases and J gave up 0 bases; unmatched junction bases: 7. This CDR3 has 14 residues. This clone showed up just a few times.

V is TRBV29-1 and J is TRBJ2-5, with 7 bases lining up with TRBD2. The source is a man aged 35 to 55 who had recovered from COVID-19. The sample consisted of peripheral blood. The CDR3 DNA reads as TGCAGCGTCGGGCAGGGAGGGAACCAAGAGACCCAGTACTTC. It specifies CSVGQGGNQETQYF.